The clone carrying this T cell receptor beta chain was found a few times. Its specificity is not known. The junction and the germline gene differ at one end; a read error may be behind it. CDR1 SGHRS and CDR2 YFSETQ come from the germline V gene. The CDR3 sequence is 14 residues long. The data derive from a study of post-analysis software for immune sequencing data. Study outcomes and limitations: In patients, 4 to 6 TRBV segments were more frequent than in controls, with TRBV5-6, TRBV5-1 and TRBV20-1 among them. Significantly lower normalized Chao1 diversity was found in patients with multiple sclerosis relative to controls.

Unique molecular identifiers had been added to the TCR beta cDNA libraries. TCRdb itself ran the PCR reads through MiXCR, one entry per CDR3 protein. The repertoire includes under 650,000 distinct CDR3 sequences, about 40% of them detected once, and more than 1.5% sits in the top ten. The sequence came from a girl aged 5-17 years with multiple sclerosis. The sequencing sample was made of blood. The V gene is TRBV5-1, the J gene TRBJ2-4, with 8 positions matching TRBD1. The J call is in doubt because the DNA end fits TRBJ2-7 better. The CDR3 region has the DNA TGCACCAGCAGCTTGGGGACAGGACCCTACGAGCAGTACTTC. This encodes CTSSLGTGPYEQYF.